The 26 T cell receptor beta chains given below trace back to one sample, sequenced in a study of PD-L1 blockade in urothelial cancer. Using immunoSEQ multiplex PCR, the repertoire was profiled, and TCRdb retains in-frame clones only, with some absent. The table has under 150,000 clones, around 89% seen once; the top ten hold more than 1.5%. As to time point: peripheral blood 6 weeks after treatment start. The input for sequencing was PBMCs, taken around atezolizumab (anti-PD-L1) treatment. Receptor source: a man aged 55 to 70 with urothelial cancer.

V usage is TRBV9 and J usage is TRBJ2-7; 9 nucleotides match TRBD1. This CDR3 contains 14 residues. Per the germline V gene, CDR1 is SGDLS and CDR2 is YYNGEE. The junction had 6 bases not matched to a gene; V was cut back by 3 bases and J by 5 bases. This CDR3 is CASSDGTGNNEQYF. The CDR3 DNA follows: TGTGCCAGCAGCGACGGGACAGGGAACAACGAGCAGTACTTC.

CDR3 bases: TGCGCCAGCAGCCAAGCCTTAGCGGGAGATTACAATGAGCAGTTCTTC. This encodes CASSQALAGDYNEQFF. The chain recombines TRBV4-1 with TRBJ2-1, with TRBD2 matching 9 bases. The CDR3 sequence is 16 residues long. Unmatched junction bases numbered 5, after V lost 1 base and J lost 4 bases. Germline V gene data show CDR1 as MGHRA and CDR2 as YSYEKL.

The gene calls are TRBV19 and TRBJ2-1; 10 bases agree with TRBD1. The ends lost 6 bases at V and 7 bases at J; junction bases unmatched: 9. This CDR3 has 15 amino acids. Germline CDR1 reads LNHDA; CDR2 reads SQIVND (reference sequence). The CDR3 DNA reads as TGTGCCAGTAGGACTCGACAGGGGGCCGGGAATGAGCAGTTCTTC. Its protein is CASRTRQGAGNEQFF. The full variable domain, with the rest looked up from reference TRBV19 and TRBJ2-1, is DGGITQSPKYLFRKEGQNVTLSCEQNLNHDAMYWYRQDPGQGLRLIYYSQIVNDFQKGDIAEGYSVSREKKESFPLTVTSAQKNPTAFYLCASRTRQGAGNEQFFGPGTRLTVL.

J is TRBJ1-5 and V is TRBV12-2. TRBV12-2 is a pseudogene segment. This CDR3 has 15 residues. CDR3 nucleotides: TGTGCAAGTCGCTTAAAGCCGGTTAGCAATCAGCCCCAGCATTTT. Its protein is CASRLKPVSNQPQHF.

In its sample, this clone was seen a few times. J is TRBJ2-6 and V is TRBV6-6, with D maybe TRBD2 (5 bases). The germline V gene encodes CDR1 MNHNY and CDR2 SVGAGI (reference sequence). This CDR3 spans 16 amino acids. With 4 bases removed from V and 0 bases from J, the gap between germline ends came to 10 bases. CDR3 in DNA: TGTGCCAGCAGTTTGGCCGGAGGCTCTGGGGCCAACGTCCTGACTTTC. This translates into CASSLAGGSGANVLTF.

This chain uses TRBV10-1 with TRBJ1-1; tentatively, D is TRBD1 (5 bases). Germline CDR1 and CDR2: WNHNN and SYGVQD (reference sequence). V was clipped by 6 bases and J by 2 bases, with 19 bases between them. CDR3 size: 16 residues. CDR3 coding DNA: TGCGCCAGCAGAACGAATCACAGGCCACTTAACACTGAAGCTTTCTTT. Its translation: CASRTNHRPLNTEAFF.

The chain joins TRBV6-1 to TRBJ2-1; TRBD1 might be the D (6 bases). Per the germline V gene, CDR1 is MNHNS and CDR2 is SASEGT. V was trimmed by 4 bases and J by 7 bases, leaving 20 bases between them. This CDR3 is 16 amino acids long. The CDR3 region has the DNA TGTGCCAGCAGTGGCCTCAACAGGGTGATGGGGAATGAGCAGTTCTTC. Translating it yields CASSGLNRVMGNEQFF.

V usage is TRBV29-1 and J usage is TRBJ1-1; 8 bases match TRBD1. Germline values: CDR1 SQVTM, CDR2 ANQGSEA. The CDR3 contains 13 residues. V lost 5 bases and J lost 3; bases outside the gene matches: 5. For the CDR3, the DNA is TGCAGCGTTTTCGGACAGGGATACACTGAAGCTTTCTTT. It yields the protein CSVFGQGYTEAFF.

The CDR3 DNA reads TGCGCCAGCAGCCTCAGGGGGCGCGCCTTCGGGGGCTACACCTTC. Protein: CASSLRGRAFGGYTF. V usage is TRBV5-1 and J usage is TRBJ1-2; 8 bases map to TRBD1. Trimming took 4 bases from V and 8 from J; bases not matched to a gene: 13. This CDR3 region has 15 residues. CDR1 SGHRS and CDR2 YFSETQ come from the germline V gene. The full variable domain, in which reference TRBV5-1 and TRBJ1-2 provide the parts outside the CDR3, is KAGVTQTPRYLIKTRGQQVTLSCSPISGHRSVSWYQQTPGQGLQFLFEYFSETQRNKGNFPGRFSGRQFSNSRSEMNVSTLELGDSALYLCASSLRGRAFGGYTFGSGTRLTVV.

The chain couples TRBV9 to TRBJ1-3, with TRBD1 matching over 7 bases. The CDR3 sequence is 15 residues long. The trim removed 4 bases at V and 3 bases at J, leaving 7 bases unmatched. CDR1 is SGDLS and CDR2 is YYNGEE in the germline V gene. The CDR3 loop is CASSQETGDGNTIYF. The CDR3 DNA reads as TGTGCCAGCAGCCAAGAAACAGGGGATGGAAACACCATATATTTT.

This rearrangement joins TRBV18 to TRBJ2-7; 9 bases are a match to TRBD1. Germline-derived CDR1 and CDR2 are KGHSH and LQKENI. Germline trimming cut 3 bases from V and 6 bases from J; bases unmatched to any gene: 3. The CDR3 has 13 amino acids. As DNA, the CDR3 is TGTGCCAGCTCACCGACAGGGGGGACCGAGCAGTACTTC. Protein: CASSPTGGTEQYF.

V and J are TRBV5-1 and TRBJ2-1; 12 nucleotides match TRBD2. Germline V gene sequence: CDR1 SGHRS, CDR2 YFSETQ. Unmatched junction bases numbered 6, after V lost 0 bases and J lost 8 bases. This CDR3 is built from 16 residues. DNA for the CDR3: TGCGCCAGCAGCTTGGCCTTCCCTAGCGGGAGGGATGAGCAGTTCTTC. Residues: CASSLAFPSGRDEQFF.

The chain has TRBV18 and TRBJ1-2; 10 bases map to TRBD1. Germline V gene sequence: CDR1 KGHSH, CDR2 LQKENI. Trimming at V came to 2 bases and at J to 4 bases, leaving 10 bases not matched to a gene. CDR3 length: 17 residues. Written as DNA, the CDR3 is TGTGCCAGCTCACCAAGTATTCCGGGACAGGGGTCCTATGGCTACACCTTC. It specifies CASSPSIPGQGSYGYTF.

This rearrangement joins TRBV7-2 to TRBJ1-4, with D unresolved. Germline V gene data show CDR1 as SGHTA and CDR2 as FQGNSA. Trimming left V 5 bases short and J 4 bases short, with 14 bases between. The CDR3 loop spans 15 amino acids. The CDR3 coding sequence is TGTGCCAGCAGCCCCCCCGACACTTATAATGAAAAACTGTTTTTT. It codes for CASSPPDTYNEKLFF. Combining the CDR3 with reference TRBV7-2 and TRBJ1-4 gives the whole variable domain GAGVSQSPSNKVTEKGKDVELRCDPISGHTALYWYRQSLGQGLEFLIYFQGNSAPDKSGLPSDRFSAERTGGSVSTLTIQRTQQEDSAVYLCASSPPDTYNEKLFFGSGTQLSVL.

The chain is built from TRBV1 and TRBJ2-1; TRBD2 is the table's D call, not checked against the DNA. TRBV1 is shown as a pseudogene. The CDR3 has 17 residues. In DNA form, the CDR3 reads TGCACCAGCAGCCCTGGGACTAGCGGGAGGGCCTACAATGAGCAGTTCTTC. It yields the protein CTSSPGTSGRAYNEQFF.

The chain links TRBV11-2 to TRBJ1-2; D unclear. Trimming removed 2 bases at V and 2 bases at J, with 12 bases between. From germline, CDR1 is SGHAT and CDR2 FQNNGV. CDR3 length: 15 residues. The DNA for the CDR3 is TGTGCCAGCAGCTTATCTACACAGCCGAACTATGGCTACACCTTC. The encoded protein is CASSLSTQPNYGYTF.

This clone was recorded once. The chain employs TRBV4-1 and TRBJ2-1; D might be TRBD1 (5 bases). The V end was cut by 1 base, the J end by 9 bases, with 10 bases between. The CDR3 has 13 residues. Germline V gene lookup returns CDR1 MGHRA and CDR2 YSYEKL. CDR3 amino acids: CASSQVSGAEQFF. The CDR3, as DNA: TGCGCCAGCAGCCAAGTCTCTGGGGCTGAGCAGTTCTTC.

This chain links TRBV7-2 with TRBJ1-2; 10 bases are shared with TRBD1. CDR3 size: 14 residues. In germline, CDR1 is SGHTA, CDR2 FQGNSA. Germline trimming cut 7 bases from V and 7 bases from J; bases unmatched to any gene: 9. CDR3 sequence (DNA): TGTGCCAGCACCCCGGACAGGGGGAGTAGTGGCTACACCTTC. Translating it yields CASTPDRGSSGYTF.

This rearrangement joins TRBV5-8 to TRBJ2-1; 12 nucleotides agree with TRBD1. V dropped 6 bases and J dropped 4; count of bases not matched to a gene: 5. Germline V lookup: CDR1 SGHTS, CDR2 YDEGEE. The CDR3 sequence is 15 residues long. The CDR3 region has the DNA TGTGCCAGCACCTCGGGACAGGGGGCTTACAATGAGCAGTTCTTC. This translates into CASTSGQGAYNEQFF.

The rearrangement links TRBV4-1 to TRBJ2-5; D is possibly TRBD2 (7 bases). The CDR3 sequence is 13 residues long. Trimming left V 4 bases short and J 5 bases short, with 11 bases between. The V gene's germline CDR1 is MGHRA and CDR2 YSYEKL. The CDR3 is CASSRGGPETQYF. Written as DNA, the CDR3 is TGCGCCAGCAGCCGGGGGGGGCCGGAGACCCAGTACTTC.

The genes are TRBV19 and TRBJ1-4, with 9 positions matching TRBD1. The CDR3 contains 14 residues. V dropped 6 bases and J dropped 8; count of bases not matched to a gene: 7. The germline gives CDR1 LNHDA, CDR2 SQIVND (reference sequence). The CDR3 here is CASRTGTGNEKLFF. The CDR3 DNA reads as TGTGCCAGTAGAACCGGGACAGGGAACGAAAAACTGTTTTTT.

The sample holds a few counts of this clone. This chain connects TRBV27 to TRBJ2-2; D possibly corresponds to TRBD2 (6 bases). The CDR3 totals 14 residues. Per the germline V gene, CDR1 is MNHEY and CDR2 is SMNVEV (reference sequence). V lost 3 bases to trimming and J lost 5 bases, with 10 bases between them. CDR3 protein: CASSFTSLTGELFF. Here the CDR3 DNA reads TGTGCCAGCAGTTTCACTAGCCTAACCGGGGAGCTGTTTTTT.

J is TRBJ2-7 and V is TRBV28, with D possibly matching TRBD1 (6 bases). With 6 bases removed from V and 2 bases from J, the gap between germline ends came to 20 bases. Germline CDR1 and CDR2: MDHEN and SYDVKM. This CDR3 is 16 amino acids long. The chain's CDR3 is CASSSPGQTTTYEQYF. The CDR3 nucleotides read TGTGCCAGCAGCTCTCCCGGACAGACCACGACCTACGAGCAGTACTTC.

This chain uses TRBV19 with TRBJ1-5; tentatively, D is TRBD1 (6 bases). The germline V gene encodes CDR1 LNHDA and CDR2 SQIVND (reference sequence). This CDR3 has 14 amino acids. V lost 7 bases, J lost 6 bases, and 16 bases lay in between. The CDR3 reads CASNVQGTTQPQHF. The CDR3 DNA reads as TGTGCCAGTAATGTACAGGGTACCACTCAGCCCCAGCATTTT.

The genes are TRBV7-8 and TRBJ2-7; the match to TRBD1 covers 10 bases. The ends lost 1 base at V and 3 bases at J; junction bases unmatched: 6. Per germline, CDR1 SGHVS and CDR2 FQNEAQ. CDR3 length: 16 amino acids. CDR3 in amino acids: CASSLGGGQGRYEQYF. The CDR3 DNA is TGTGCCAGCAGCTTAGGGGGGGGACAGGGGCGCTACGAGCAGTACTTC.

The gene calls are TRBV5-4 and TRBJ2-4, with 7 bases aligning to TRBD1. The CDR3 sequence is 17 residues long. V gave up 4 bases and J gave up 0 bases; unmatched junction bases: 10. CDR1 is SGHNT, CDR2 YYREEE, per germline (reference sequence). CDR3 nucleotides: TGTGCCAGCAGCAGAGCCACAGGGGCCGCAGCCAAAAACATTCAGTACTTC. The encoded protein is CASSRATGAAAKNIQYF.